This TCR beta chain came from a study of cytomegalovirus exposure and HLA in healthy donors. Study conclusions and caveats: Earlier analysis yielded a pattern in which most TCR beta V segments were productive about 90% or about 30% of the time. With DRB1 most and HLA-C fewest, TCR association rates differed between HLA loci in a later analysis.

13 Jbeta primers and 60 Vbeta primers were used for the PCR. The method was immunoSEQ multiplex PCR; TCRdb's version includes in-frame clones alone and lacks a portion of them. The sample contains some 99,000 clones, less than 70% of which appear only once. Germline assignment: CDR1 SGHDT and CDR2 YYEEEE. J was trimmed by 4 bases and V by 4 bases; bases with no gene match: 7. The CDR3 contains 14 residues. Concerning this clone: Its antigen is unknown.

The TCR was taken from a female donor in good health and CMV-seronegative. The chain uses TRBV5-6 and TRBJ2-7; 8 bases match TRBD1. Sequencing was done on a sample of PBMCs. The CDR3: CASSPGTGGYEQYF. CDR3 sequence (DNA): TGTGCCAGCAGCCCCGGGACAGGAGGATACGAGCAGTACTTC. The full variable domain, its missing parts supplied by reference TRBV5-6 and TRBJ2-7, is DAGVTQSPTHLIKTRGQQVTLRCSPKSGHDTVSWYQQALGQGPQFIFQYYEEEERQRGNFPDRFSGHQFPNYSSELNVNALLLGDSALYLCASSPGTGGYEQYFGPGTRLTVT.